Listed below are T cell receptor beta chains from one sample, sequenced in a study of Graves' ophthalmopathy and Graves' hyperthyroidism. Each CDR3 protein is one row after TCRdb ran MiXCR on the multiplex PCR reads. The table shows around 1.1 million distinct CDR3 sequences, with about 35% occurring only once. The sequencing sample was made of peripheral blood or thyroid tissue (not recorded which). These receptors were taken from an adult man with Graves' hyperthyroidism. The conserved cysteine and the conserved F or W are not part of the CDR3 here.

v_gene: TRBV7-2; CDR3aa: ASSLDFASTTAF
v_gene: TRBV20-1; CDR3aa: SAPGTGATYEQY
v_gene: TRBV12-3/TRBV12-4; CDR3aa: ASSLGGFLGNQPQH
v_gene: TRBV7-9; CDR3aa: ASTLGVSSYEQY
v_gene: TRBV15; CDR3aa: ATSRQDAQPQH
v_gene: TRBV5-6; CDR3aa: ASRTEDQQQETQY
v_gene: TRBV29-1; CDR3aa: SVEDPGIGLYEQY
v_gene: TRBV9; CDR3aa: ASSGPSFDNEQF
v_gene: TRBV5-1; CDR3aa: ASSRTGGSYNSPLH
v_gene: TRBV7-9; CDR3aa: ASSHRLNTEAF
v_gene: TRBV7-2; CDR3aa: ASNLPGQGTPLH
v_gene: TRBV4-1; CDR3aa: ASSLWTRETNYGYT
v_gene: TRBV19; CDR3aa: ASSIVFAGQRNQPQH
v_gene: TRBV5-1; CDR3aa: ASRLAGAAYEQY
v_gene: TRBV20-1; CDR3aa: SARGSMTNTGELF
v_gene: TRBV9; CDR3aa: ASSVGQGATGELF
v_gene: TRBV20-1; CDR3aa: SARTTGEGNQPQH
v_gene: TRBV7-9; CDR3aa: ASIVIPRDRTQETQY
v_gene: TRBV11-1; CDR3aa: ASGTGTADLETQY
v_gene: TRBV2; CDR3aa: ASSESLSSNQPQH
v_gene: TRBV2; CDR3aa: ASTTDGNTGELF
v_gene: TRBV20-1; CDR3aa: SAKRDRGSGNTIY
v_gene: TRBV28; CDR3aa: ASSFRALRDRGIWGNQPQH
v_gene: TRBV9; CDR3aa: ASSQTGGVPSGELF
v_gene: TRBV5-1; CDR3aa: ASSLARTGAVGANVLT
v_gene: TRBV10-2; CDR3aa: ASSPVGTGEYEQY
v_gene: TRBV19; CDR3aa: ASSILAGAWWEQY
v_gene: TRBV18; CDR3aa: ASSGQRNQPQH
v_gene: TRBV7-3; CDR3aa: ASSEDRALAF
v_gene: TRBV7-2; CDR3aa: ASSQDLLGIFKWNTEAF
v_gene: TRBV7-2; CDR3aa: ASSPRPGTGRHEQY
v_gene: TRBV27; CDR3aa: ASRVSTSNQPQH
v_gene: TRBV10-3; CDR3aa: ASSYGREPTYEQY
v_gene: TRBV7-9; CDR3aa: ASSFYDSSYEQY
v_gene: TRBV10-2; CDR3aa: ASSAGLAGDLYEQY
v_gene: TRBV7-9; CDR3aa: ASSAPGGPLLDEQY
v_gene: TRBV6-5; CDR3aa: ASSWETSDQY
v_gene: TRBV20-1; CDR3aa: SARVRDSYEQY
v_gene: TRBV2; CDR3aa: ASRPGAANYGYT
v_gene: TRBV7-9; CDR3aa: ASSREGGVAF